What follows are 17 T cell receptor beta chains derived from one specimen sequenced in a study of molecular identifiers for immune sequencing clone quantification. Each CDR3 protein gets one entry after TCRdb re-called the PCR reads with MiXCR. Among 400,000 to 600,000 distinct CDR3 sequences listed, over 20% were seen once. The sample was naive CD8+ T cells from blood, with Jurkat cell RNA spiked in. The subset is: FACS-sorted CD8+CD4-CCR7+CD45RA+ naive T cells. The receptors stem from a human donor in good health. Some libraries in this study had Jurkat cell RNA spiked in.

V usage is TRBV2 and J usage is TRBJ2-3, with D maybe TRBD2 (6 bases). This CDR3 contains 15 residues. The V gene's germline CDR1 is SNHLY and CDR2 FYNNEI. Trimming took off 7 bases at V and 1 base at J, with 15 bases between the two ends. CDR3 sequence (DNA): TGTGCCAGCATGCCCCGGCGGGACGGCACAGATACGCAGTATTTT. This sequence encodes CASMPRRDGTDTQYF.

This clonotype was found a few times. V is TRBV11-2 and J is TRBJ1-4; D may be TRBD1 (5 bases). The V gene's germline CDR1 is SGHAT and CDR2 FQNNGV. Trimming removed 4 bases at V and 8 bases at J, with 14 bases between. The CDR3 is 14 residues long. CDR3: CASSSAGTGEKLFF. CDR3 DNA: TGTGCCAGCAGCTCCGCCGGGACGGGAGAAAAACTGTTTTTT.

This clonotype has at least ten counts. The rearrangement links TRBV7-9 to TRBJ2-7, with 7 bases aligning to TRBD1. Trimming cost V 5 bases and J 4 bases; bases outside gene matches: 11. Germline CDR1 reads SEHNR; CDR2 reads FQNEAQ (reference sequence). The length of the CDR3 is 15 residues. This CDR3 is CASSQTTGSLYEQYF. CDR3 coding DNA: TGTGCCAGCAGCCAAACGACAGGGAGTCTATACGAGCAGTACTTC.

This clonotype was observed a few times. The chain carries TRBV7-9 and TRBJ1-6; a possible D gene is TRBD1 (5 bases). CDR3 length equals 14 residues. Germline values: CDR1 SEHNR, CDR2 FQNEAQ (reference sequence). Deletions cut 5 bases from V and 7 bases from J, with 12 bases between. CDR3 bases: TGTGCCAGCAGCCAGGGACGGATGAATTCACCCCTCCACTTT. Amino acid sequence: CASSQGRMNSPLHF.

Written as DNA, the CDR3 is TGTGCCAGCAGCTTAGTGGTCGGGAGTTCCGATACGCAGTATTTT. Its translation is CASSLVVGSSDTQYF. The rearrangement uses TRBV7-9 and TRBJ2-3; possible D gene TRBD2, 6 bases. Trimming removed 1 base from V and 6 bases from J, with 14 bases in between. Germline V gene data show CDR1 as SEHNR and CDR2 as FQNEAQ (reference sequence). The CDR3 sequence is 15 residues long.

In its sample, this clonotype was seen many times. V usage is TRBV7-6 and J usage is TRBJ2-3; 10 bases map to TRBD2. This CDR3 spans 16 amino acids. The V and J ends lost 5 bases and 1 base, in that order; junction bases with no gene match: 6. Germline V CDR1 and CDR2: SGHVS, FNYEAQ. The CDR3 here is CASSPGTSEGTDTQYF. The CDR3 nucleotides are TGTGCCAGCAGCCCCGGGACTAGCGAGGGCACAGATACGCAGTATTTT.

About this clonotype itself: A much larger clone lies a single base off, so this may be a read error. The rearrangement joins TRBV7-6 to TRBJ1-5; 7 bases match TRBD1. Germline loops: CDR1 SGHVS, CDR2 FNYEAQ. The CDR3 is made up of 17 amino acids. In nucleotides, the CDR3 is TGTGCCATCAGCACCGAAGGGGGCAGGAGTTACAATCAGCCCCAGCATTTT. Protein product: CAISTEGGRSYNQPQHF.

Worth noting for this clonotype: A much larger clonotype is one base distant, so this may be a read error. The genes are TRBV7-9 and TRBJ2-2; 9 bases map to TRBD2. Germline CDR1 and CDR2: SEHNR and FQNEAQ (reference sequence). The CDR3 covers 15 residues. After removal of 5 bases from V and 6 bases from J, the junction contained 7 bases not matched to a gene. The DNA for the CDR3 is TGTGCCAGCAGCCACCAGGTAGCGGGAGCCGGGGAGCTGTTTTTT. Encoded protein: CASSHQVAGAGELFF.

On this clonotype itself: A read error may be the cause here, since a much bigger clone is one base away. This chain uses TRBV7-2 with TRBJ2-7; TRBD2 aligns across 11 bases. In germline, CDR1 is SGHTA, CDR2 FQGNSA. The CDR3 totals 15 residues. With V trimmed by 5 bases and J by 3 bases, 6 bases remained unmatched. CDR3 sequence reads: CASSLRLAGNYEQYF. CDR3 nucleotide sequence: TGTGCCAGCAGCCTCCGACTAGCGGGAAACTACGAGCAGTACTTC.

The CDR3 sequence: CASSQGSDSKNIQYF. In DNA, the CDR3 is TGTGCCAGCAGCCAAGGTTCGGACAGCAAAAACATTCAGTACTTC. V is TRBV3-1 and J is TRBJ2-4, with D perhaps TRBD1 (6 bases). V was shortened by 1 base and J by 3 bases, with 10 bases between the two germline ends. This CDR3 region has 15 residues. From germline, CDR1 is LGHDT and CDR2 YNNKEL (reference sequence).

This clonotype was seen repeatedly, ten times or more. The rearrangement uses TRBV7-9 and TRBJ2-6; no firm D call. Germline V gene lookup returns CDR1 SEHNR and CDR2 FQNEAQ (reference sequence). V lost 1 base and J lost 4, with 8 bases in between. This CDR3 spans 15 amino acids. In nucleotides, the CDR3 is TGTGCCAGCAGCTTAGACAGTGCCGGGGCCAACGTCCTGACTTTC. This codes for CASSLDSAGANVLTF.

Notes on this clonotype: This may arise from a read error, as a much more abundant clone is one base away. The gene calls are TRBV27 and TRBJ2-3, with D tentatively TRBD2 (6 bases). This CDR3 has 12 amino acids. The germline gives CDR1 MNHEY, CDR2 SMNVEV (reference sequence). The CDR3 sequence is CVSSLGREAQYF. The CDR3 DNA reads as TGTGTCAGCAGTTTAGGCAGGGAGGCGCAGTATTTT.

This clonotype showed up many times. This chain connects TRBV28 to TRBJ1-1, with TRBD1 as a possible D gene (5 bases). V dropped 2 bases and J dropped 4 bases, with 14 bases sitting between them. The CDR3 extends over 15 amino acids. CDR1 MDHEN and CDR2 SYDVKM come from the germline V gene. Here the CDR3 reads CASSLIQGGGTEAFF. In nucleotides, the CDR3 is TGTGCCAGCAGTTTAATCCAGGGTGGCGGCACTGAAGCTTTCTTT.

Only a few counts were recorded for this clonotype. The V and J genes are TRBV6-1 and TRBJ2-3; 9 nucleotides agree with TRBD1. This CDR3 has 15 residues. Germline lookup yields CDR1 MNHNS and CDR2 SASEGT. With V trimmed by 1 base and J by 4 bases, 3 bases remained unmatched. The CDR3 nucleotides read TGTGCCAGCAGTGAAGAGGACAGGGGATCAGATACGCAGTATTTT. Its translation is CASSEEDRGSDTQYF.

A note on this clonotype: A much more abundant neighbour one base away suggests this may be a read error. The chain uses TRBV9 and TRBJ2-3; the D gene is possibly TRBD2 (6 bases). The germline V gene has CDR1 SGDLS and CDR2 YYNGEE. CDR3 length: 15 amino acids. CDR3 in DNA: TGTGCCAGCAGCCAGGAGGGTACTAGCACAGATGCGCAGTATTTT. Protein: CASSQEGTSTDAQYF.

The V and J genes are TRBV20-1 and TRBJ2-7; 7 nucleotides line up with TRBD2. The CDR3 has 16 residues. The V gene end was trimmed by 0 bases and the J gene end by 4 bases; junction bases not matched to a gene: 12. Per germline, CDR1 DFQATT and CDR2 SNEGSKA (reference sequence). This CDR3 reads CSARDLEGGPKYEQYF. CDR3 sequence (DNA): TGCAGTGCTAGAGATCTCGAGGGAGGGCCTAAGTACGAGCAGTACTTC.

There are many counts of this clonotype. V is TRBV4-1 and J is TRBJ2-7; either TRBD1 or TRBD2 may fit D (5 bases each). CDR3 length equals 15 residues. Germline loops: CDR1 MGHRA, CDR2 YSYEKL. V shed 4 bases and J shed 0 bases, with 13 bases lying between them. CDR3 protein: CASSPAPGPSYEQYF. The CDR3 DNA sequence: TGCGCCAGCAGCCCAGCACCGGGGCCCTCCTACGAGCAGTACTTC.